This T cell receptor (beta chain) was captured in a study of T cells in localized non-small cell lung cancer. Study findings and constraints: Peak T cell clonality was found in uninvolved adjacent lung, exceeding tumor. An association was observed between higher blood T cell density and longer overall survival.

Measured with immunoSEQ multiplex PCR; TCRdb has only the in-frame clones, and not every one. The repertoire has thousands of clones, 30% to 40% of them found once; the top ten carry approximately 8.1%. Turning to this clone: Its specificity is not known.

The ends were cut back, 1 base at V and 4 bases at J, with 5 bases in the middle. The germline V gene encodes CDR1 SGDLS and CDR2 YYNGEE. The CDR3 consists of 12 residues. The source material was lung tumor tissue, sampled before any cancer treatment. The chain uses TRBV9 and TRBJ1-1; D call uncertain. The source of this sequence is a female donor at least 60 years old with stage I lung adenocarcinoma. CDR3 region: CASSVSGTEAFF. The CDR3 DNA is TGTGCCAGCAGCGTAAGCGGCACTGAAGCTTTCTTT.